This T cell receptor beta chain was recovered during a study of cytomegalovirus exposure and HLA in healthy donors. In the PCR, 60 Vbeta and 13 Jbeta primers were used. In the source study's methods: Among the unique TCR beta chains that a later analysis counted, about 86 million in all, 10 million to 13 million were shared. This table comes from immunoSEQ multiplex PCR, and its TCRdb copy is limited to in-frame clones, with some not included. V and J calls and clone size follow that table, whereas D and trimming were derived from the DNA. The sample holds 90,000 to 100,000 clones, 77% seen once. CDR3 size: 13 residues. Germline V CDR1 and CDR2: MNHNS, SASEGT. The trim removed 8 bases at V and 4 bases at J, leaving 2 bases unmatched.

Material for sequencing was PBMCs. The genes are TRBV6-1 and TRBJ1-5; 10 nucleotides line up with TRBD1. The source is a woman aged 40 to 55 in good health and CMV-seronegative. CDR3 sequence reads: CASGTGANQPQHF. CDR3 nucleotide sequence: TGTGCCAGCGGGACAGGGGCAAATCAGCCCCAGCATTTT.